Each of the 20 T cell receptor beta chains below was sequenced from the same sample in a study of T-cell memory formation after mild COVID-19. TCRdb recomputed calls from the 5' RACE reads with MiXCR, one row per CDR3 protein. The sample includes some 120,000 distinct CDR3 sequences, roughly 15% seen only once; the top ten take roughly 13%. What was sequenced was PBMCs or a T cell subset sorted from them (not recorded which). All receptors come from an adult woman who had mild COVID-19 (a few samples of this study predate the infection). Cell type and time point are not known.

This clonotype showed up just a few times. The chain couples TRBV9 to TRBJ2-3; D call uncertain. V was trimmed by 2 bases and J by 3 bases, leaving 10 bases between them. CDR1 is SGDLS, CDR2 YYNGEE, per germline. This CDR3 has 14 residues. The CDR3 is CASSVTDGTDTQYF. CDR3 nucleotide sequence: TGTGCCAGCAGCGTTACGGACGGAACAGATACGCAGTATTTT.

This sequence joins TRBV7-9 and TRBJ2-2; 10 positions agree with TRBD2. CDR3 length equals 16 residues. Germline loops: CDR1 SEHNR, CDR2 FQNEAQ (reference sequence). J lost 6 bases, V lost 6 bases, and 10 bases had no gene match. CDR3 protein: CASSTQAGGPPGELFF. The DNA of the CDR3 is TGTGCCAGCAGTACCCAAGCGGGAGGGCCCCCCGGGGAGCTGTTTTTT.

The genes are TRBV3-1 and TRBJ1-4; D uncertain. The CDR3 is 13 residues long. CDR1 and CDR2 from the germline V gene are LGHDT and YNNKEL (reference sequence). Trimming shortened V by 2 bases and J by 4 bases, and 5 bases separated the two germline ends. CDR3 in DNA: TGTGCCAGCAGCCAAAGTCTTAATGAAAAACTGTTTTTT. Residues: CASSQSLNEKLFF.

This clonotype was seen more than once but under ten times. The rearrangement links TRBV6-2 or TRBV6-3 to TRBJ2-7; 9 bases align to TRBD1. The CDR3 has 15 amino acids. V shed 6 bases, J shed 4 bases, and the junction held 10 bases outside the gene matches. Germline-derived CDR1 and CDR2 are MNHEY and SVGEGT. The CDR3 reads CASSPTGQGIYEQYF. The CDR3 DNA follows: TGTGCCAGCAGCCCTACCGGACAGGGGATTTACGAGCAGTACTTC.

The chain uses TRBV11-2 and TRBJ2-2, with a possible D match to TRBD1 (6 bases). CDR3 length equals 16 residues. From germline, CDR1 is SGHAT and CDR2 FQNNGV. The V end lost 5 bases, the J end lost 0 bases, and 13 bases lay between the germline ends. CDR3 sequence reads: CASSRIQGPNTGELFF. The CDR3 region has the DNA TGTGCCAGCAGCAGAATACAGGGCCCGAACACCGGGGAGCTGTTTTTT.

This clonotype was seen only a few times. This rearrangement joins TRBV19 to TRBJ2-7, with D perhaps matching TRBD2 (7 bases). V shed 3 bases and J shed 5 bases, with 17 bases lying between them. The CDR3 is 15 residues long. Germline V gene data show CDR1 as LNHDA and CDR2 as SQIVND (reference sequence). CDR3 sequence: CASSMGTTGINEQYF. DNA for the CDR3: TGTGCCAGTAGTATGGGGACTACAGGGATCAACGAGCAGTACTTC. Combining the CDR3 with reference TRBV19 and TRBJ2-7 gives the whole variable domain DGGITQSPKYLFRKEGQNVTLSCEQNLNHDAMYWYRQDPGQGLRLIYYSQIVNDFQKGDIAEGYSVSREKKESFPLTVTSAQKNPTAFYLCASSMGTTGINEQYFGPGTRLTVT.

Here the CDR3 reads CASSLEGDAFF. Written as DNA, the CDR3 is TGCGCCAGCAGCTTGGAAGGGGACGCTTTCTTT. The rearrangement links TRBV5-1 to TRBJ1-1; tentative D call: TRBD1 (5 bases). CDR3 length: 11 residues. Germline V gene lookup returns CDR1 SGHRS and CDR2 YFSETQ. Trimming stripped 0 bases from V and 11 bases from J, with 8 bases between.

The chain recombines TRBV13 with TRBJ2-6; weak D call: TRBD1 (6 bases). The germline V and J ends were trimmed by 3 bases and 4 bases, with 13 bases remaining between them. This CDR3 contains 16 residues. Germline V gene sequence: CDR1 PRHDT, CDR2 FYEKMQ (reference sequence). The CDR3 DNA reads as TGTGCCAGCAGCTTCCAGGGGCCAGCCGGGGCCAACGTCCTGACTTTC. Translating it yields CASSFQGPAGANVLTF.

Here the CDR3 reads CASSLRQGAPTDTQYF. The CDR3 nucleotides read TGTGCCAGCAGCTTAAGACAGGGGGCCCCCACAGATACGCAGTATTTT. V gene TRBV7-8 combines with J gene TRBJ2-3; 10 positions match TRBD1. Germline lookup yields CDR1 SGHVS and CDR2 FQNEAQ. V lost 2 bases, J lost 2 bases, and 4 bases stayed unmatched. This CDR3 region has 16 residues. Combining the CDR3 with reference TRBV7-8 and TRBJ2-3 gives the whole variable domain GAGVSQSPRYKVAKRGQDVALRCDPISGHVSLFWYQQALGQGPEFLTYFQNEAQLDKSGLPSDRFFAERPEGSVSTLKIQRTQQEDSAVYLCASSLRQGAPTDTQYFGPGTRLTVL.

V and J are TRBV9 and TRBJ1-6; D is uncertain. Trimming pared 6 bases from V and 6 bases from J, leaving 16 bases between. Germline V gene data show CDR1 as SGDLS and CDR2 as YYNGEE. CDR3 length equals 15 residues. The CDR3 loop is CASTGRAAFNSPLHF. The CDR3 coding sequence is TGTGCCAGCACCGGACGGGCAGCCTTTAATTCACCCCTCCACTTT.

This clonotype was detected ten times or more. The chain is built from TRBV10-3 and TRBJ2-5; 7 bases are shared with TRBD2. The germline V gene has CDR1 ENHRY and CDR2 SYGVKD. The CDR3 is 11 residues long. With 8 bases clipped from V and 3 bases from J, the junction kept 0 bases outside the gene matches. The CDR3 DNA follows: TGTGCCATCCGGGAGGAAGAGACCCAGTACTTC. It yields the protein CAIREEETQYF.

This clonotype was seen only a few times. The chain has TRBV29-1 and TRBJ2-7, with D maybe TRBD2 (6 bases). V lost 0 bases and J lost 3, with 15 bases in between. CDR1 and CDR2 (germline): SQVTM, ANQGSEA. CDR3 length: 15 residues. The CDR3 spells CSVEDLKGGDYEQYF. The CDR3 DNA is TGCAGCGTTGAAGATCTGAAGGGCGGGGACTACGAGCAGTACTTC.

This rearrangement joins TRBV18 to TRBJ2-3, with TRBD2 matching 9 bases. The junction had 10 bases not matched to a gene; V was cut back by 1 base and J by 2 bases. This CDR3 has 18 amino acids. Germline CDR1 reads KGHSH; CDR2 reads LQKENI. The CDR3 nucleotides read TGTGCCAGCTCACCACGATCGACTAGCGGAGGAAACACAGATACGCAGTATTTT. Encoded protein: CASSPRSTSGGNTDTQYF.

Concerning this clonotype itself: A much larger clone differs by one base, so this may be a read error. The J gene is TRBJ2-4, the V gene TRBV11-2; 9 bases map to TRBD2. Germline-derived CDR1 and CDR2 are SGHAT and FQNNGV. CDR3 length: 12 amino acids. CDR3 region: CSSSSTSGRKYF. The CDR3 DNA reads TGTTCCAGCAGCTCAACTAGCGGGCGGAAGTACTTC.

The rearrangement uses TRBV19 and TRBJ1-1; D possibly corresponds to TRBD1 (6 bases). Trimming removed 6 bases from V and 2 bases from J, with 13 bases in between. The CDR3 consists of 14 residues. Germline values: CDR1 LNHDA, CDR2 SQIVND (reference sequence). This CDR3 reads CASRYGTSNTEAFF. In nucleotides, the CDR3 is TGTGCCAGTAGGTACGGGACAAGTAACACTGAAGCTTTCTTT.

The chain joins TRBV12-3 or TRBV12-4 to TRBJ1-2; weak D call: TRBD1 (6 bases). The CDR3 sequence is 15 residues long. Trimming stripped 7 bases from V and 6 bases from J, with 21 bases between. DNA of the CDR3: TGTGCCAGCACCCCTCCCGTCGAGACAGGAAATGGCTACACCTTC. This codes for CASTPPVETGNGYTF.

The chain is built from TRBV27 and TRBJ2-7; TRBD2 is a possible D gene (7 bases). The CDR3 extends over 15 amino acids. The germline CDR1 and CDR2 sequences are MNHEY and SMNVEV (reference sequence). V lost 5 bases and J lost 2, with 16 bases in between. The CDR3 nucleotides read TGTGCCAGCAGTCTCGCTTGGGGGGGGCCCTACGAGCAGTACTTC. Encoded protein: CASSLAWGGPYEQYF.

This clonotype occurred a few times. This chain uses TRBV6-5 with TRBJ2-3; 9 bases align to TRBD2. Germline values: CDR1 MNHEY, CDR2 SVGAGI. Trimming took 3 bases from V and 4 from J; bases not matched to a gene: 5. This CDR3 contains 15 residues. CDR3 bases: TGTGCCAGCAGTTATGGTCTAGCGGGACCAGATACGCAGTATTTT. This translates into CASSYGLAGPDTQYF.

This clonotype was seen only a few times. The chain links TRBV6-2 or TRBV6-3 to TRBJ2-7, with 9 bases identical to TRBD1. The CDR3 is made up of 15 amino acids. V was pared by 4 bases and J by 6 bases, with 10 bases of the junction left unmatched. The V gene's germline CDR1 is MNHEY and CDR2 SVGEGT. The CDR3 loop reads CASSSSGTGGGEQYF. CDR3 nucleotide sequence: TGTGCCAGCAGTTCTTCAGGAACAGGGGGCGGCGAGCAGTACTTC.

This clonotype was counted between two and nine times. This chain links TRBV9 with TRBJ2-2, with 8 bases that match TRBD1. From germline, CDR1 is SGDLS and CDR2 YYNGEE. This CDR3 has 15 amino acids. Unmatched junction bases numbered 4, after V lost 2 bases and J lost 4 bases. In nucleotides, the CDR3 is TGTGCCAGCAGCGTGGACAGGGTCCCCACCGGGGAGCTGTTTTTT. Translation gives CASSVDRVPTGELFF.